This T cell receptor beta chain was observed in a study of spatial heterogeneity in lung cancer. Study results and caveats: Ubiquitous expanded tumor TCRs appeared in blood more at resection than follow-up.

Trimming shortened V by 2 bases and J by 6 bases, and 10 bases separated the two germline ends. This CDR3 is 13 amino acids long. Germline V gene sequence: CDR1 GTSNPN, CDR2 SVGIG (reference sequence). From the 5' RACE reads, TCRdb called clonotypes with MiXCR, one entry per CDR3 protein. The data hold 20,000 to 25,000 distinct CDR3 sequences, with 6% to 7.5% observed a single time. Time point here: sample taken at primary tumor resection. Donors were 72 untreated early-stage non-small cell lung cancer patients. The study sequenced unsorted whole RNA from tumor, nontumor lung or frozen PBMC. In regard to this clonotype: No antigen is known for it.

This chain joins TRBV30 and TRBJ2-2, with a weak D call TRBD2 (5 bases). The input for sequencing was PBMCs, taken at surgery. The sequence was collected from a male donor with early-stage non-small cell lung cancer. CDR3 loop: CAWSQFSAGELFF. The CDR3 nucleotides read TGTGCCTGGAGTCAATTTAGCGCCGGGGAGCTGTTTTTT.